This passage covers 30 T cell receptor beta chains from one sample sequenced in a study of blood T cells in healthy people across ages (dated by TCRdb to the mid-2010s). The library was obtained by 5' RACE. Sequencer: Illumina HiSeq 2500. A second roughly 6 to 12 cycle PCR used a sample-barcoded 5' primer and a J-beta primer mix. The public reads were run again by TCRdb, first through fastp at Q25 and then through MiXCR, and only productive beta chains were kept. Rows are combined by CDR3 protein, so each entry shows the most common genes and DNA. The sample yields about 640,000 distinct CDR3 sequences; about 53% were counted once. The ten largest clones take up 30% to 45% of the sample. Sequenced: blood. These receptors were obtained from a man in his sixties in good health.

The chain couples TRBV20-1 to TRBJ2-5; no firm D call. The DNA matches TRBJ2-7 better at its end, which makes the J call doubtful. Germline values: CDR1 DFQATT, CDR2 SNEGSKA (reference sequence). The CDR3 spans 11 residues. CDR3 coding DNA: TGCAGTGCTAGGGGATTCTACGAGCAGTACTTC. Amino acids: CSARGFYEQYF.

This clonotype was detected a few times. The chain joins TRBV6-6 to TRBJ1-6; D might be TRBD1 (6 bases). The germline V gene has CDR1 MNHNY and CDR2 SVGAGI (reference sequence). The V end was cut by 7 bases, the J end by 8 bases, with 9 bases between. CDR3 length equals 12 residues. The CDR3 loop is CASTTGDSPLHF. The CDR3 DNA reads TGTGCCAGCACGACAGGTGATTCACCCCTCCACTTT.

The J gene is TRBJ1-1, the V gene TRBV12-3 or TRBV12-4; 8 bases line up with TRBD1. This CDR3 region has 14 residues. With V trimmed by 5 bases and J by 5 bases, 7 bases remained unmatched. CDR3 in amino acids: CASSERTGRTEAFF. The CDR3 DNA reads TGTGCCAGCAGTGAGAGGACAGGGAGAACTGAAGCTTTCTTT.

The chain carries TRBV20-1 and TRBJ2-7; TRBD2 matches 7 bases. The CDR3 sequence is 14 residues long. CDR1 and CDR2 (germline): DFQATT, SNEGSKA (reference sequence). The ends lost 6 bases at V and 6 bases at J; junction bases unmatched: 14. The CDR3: CSARTSDGIREQYF. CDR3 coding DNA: TGCAGTGCACGTACTAGCGATGGAATCCGCGAGCAGTACTTC.

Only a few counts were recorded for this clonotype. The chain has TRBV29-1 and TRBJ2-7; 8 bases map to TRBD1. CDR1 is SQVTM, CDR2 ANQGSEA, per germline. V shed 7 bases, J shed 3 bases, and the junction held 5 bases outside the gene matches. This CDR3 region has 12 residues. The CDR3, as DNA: TGCAGCGCCAGGGGACAGGACTACGAGCAGTACTTC. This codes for CSARGQDYEQYF.

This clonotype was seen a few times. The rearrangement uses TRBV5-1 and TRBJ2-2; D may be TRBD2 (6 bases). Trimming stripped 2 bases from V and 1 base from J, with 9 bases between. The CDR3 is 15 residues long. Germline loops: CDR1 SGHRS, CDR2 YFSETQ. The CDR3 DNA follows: TGCGCCAGCAGCTTCGTCGGGGGGAACACCGGGGAGCTGTTTTTT. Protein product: CASSFVGGNTGELFF.

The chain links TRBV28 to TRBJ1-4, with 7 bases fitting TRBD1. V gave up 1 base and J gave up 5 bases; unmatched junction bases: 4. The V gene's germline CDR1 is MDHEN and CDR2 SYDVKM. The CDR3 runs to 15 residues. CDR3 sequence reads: CASSLFGQANEKLFF. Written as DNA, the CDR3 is TGTGCCAGCAGTTTATTCGGACAGGCCAATGAAAAACTGTTTTTT.

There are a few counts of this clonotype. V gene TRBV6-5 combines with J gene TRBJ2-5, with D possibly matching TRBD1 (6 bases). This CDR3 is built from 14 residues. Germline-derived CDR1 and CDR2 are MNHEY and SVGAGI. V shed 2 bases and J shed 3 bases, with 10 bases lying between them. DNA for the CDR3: TGTGCCAGCAGTTACCGGGACACCGAAGAGACCCAGTACTTC. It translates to CASSYRDTEETQYF.

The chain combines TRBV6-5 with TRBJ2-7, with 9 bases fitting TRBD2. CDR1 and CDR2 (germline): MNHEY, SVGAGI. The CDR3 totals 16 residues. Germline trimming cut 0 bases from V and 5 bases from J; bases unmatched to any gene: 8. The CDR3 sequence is CASSYSARGGSDEQYF. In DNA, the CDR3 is TGTGCCAGCAGTTACTCGGCGCGGGGGGGTTCTGACGAGCAGTACTTC.

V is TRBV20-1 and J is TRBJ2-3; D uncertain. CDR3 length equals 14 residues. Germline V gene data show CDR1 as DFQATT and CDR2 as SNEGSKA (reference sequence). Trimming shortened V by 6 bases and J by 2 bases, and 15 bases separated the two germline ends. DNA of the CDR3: TGCAGTGCCCGCGACCCGGTTCTCACAGATACGCAGTATTTT. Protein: CSARDPVLTDTQYF.

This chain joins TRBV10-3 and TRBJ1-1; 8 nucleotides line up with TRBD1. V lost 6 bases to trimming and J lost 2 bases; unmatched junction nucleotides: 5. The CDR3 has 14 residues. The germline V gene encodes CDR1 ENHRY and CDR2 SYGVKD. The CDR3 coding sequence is TGTGCCATCAGCATGGGACAGGCCAACACTGAAGCTTTCTTT. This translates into CAISMGQANTEAFF.

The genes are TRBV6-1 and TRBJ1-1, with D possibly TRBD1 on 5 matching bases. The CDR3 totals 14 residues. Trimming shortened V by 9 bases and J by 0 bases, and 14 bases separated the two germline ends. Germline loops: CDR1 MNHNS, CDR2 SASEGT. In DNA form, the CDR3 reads TGTGCCAGTCGCTTTCGGGGGATGAACACTGAAGCTTTCTTT. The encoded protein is CASRFRGMNTEAFF.

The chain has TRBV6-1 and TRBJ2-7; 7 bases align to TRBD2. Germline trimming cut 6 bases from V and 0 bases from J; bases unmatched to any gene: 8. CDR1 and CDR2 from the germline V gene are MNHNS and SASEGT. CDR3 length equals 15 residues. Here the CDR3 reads CASRPGLLSSYEQYF. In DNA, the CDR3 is TGTGCCAGCAGACCGGGACTACTGAGCTCCTACGAGCAGTACTTC.

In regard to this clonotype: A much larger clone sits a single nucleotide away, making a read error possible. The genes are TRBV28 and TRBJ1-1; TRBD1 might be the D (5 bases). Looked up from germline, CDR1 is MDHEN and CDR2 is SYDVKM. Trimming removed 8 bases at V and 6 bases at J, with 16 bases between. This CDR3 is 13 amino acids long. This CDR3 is CASGGTGRSEAFF. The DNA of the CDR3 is TGTGCCAGCGGTGGGACCGGACGGTCTGAAGCTTTCTTT.

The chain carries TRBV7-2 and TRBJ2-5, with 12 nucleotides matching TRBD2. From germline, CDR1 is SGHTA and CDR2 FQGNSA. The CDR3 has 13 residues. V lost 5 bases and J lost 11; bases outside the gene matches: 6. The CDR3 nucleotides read TGTGCCAGCAGCACCACTAGCGGGAGGCAACAGTACTTC. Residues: CASSTTSGRQQYF.

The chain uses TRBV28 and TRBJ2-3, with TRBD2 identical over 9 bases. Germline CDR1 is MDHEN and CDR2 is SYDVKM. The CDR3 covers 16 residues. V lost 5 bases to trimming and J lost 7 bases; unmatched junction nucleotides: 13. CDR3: CASSPRGSGGKNTQYF. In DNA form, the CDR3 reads TGTGCCAGCAGTCCCCGGGGTAGCGGGGGTAAAAATACGCAGTATTTT. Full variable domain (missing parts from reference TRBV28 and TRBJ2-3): DVKVTQSSRYLVKRTGEKVFLECVQDMDHENMFWYRQDPGLGLRLIYFSYDVKMKEKGDIPEGYSVSREKKERFSLILESASTNQTSMYLCASSPRGSGGKNTQYFGPGTRLTVL.

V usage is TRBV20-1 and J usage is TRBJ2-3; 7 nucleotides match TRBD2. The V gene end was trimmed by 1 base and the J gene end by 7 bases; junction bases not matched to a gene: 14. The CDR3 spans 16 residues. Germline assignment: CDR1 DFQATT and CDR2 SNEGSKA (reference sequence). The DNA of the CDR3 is TGCAGTGCTAGAGCCCTCCGCGGGGGAAGAATGAATACGCAGTATTTT. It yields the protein CSARALRGGRMNTQYF.

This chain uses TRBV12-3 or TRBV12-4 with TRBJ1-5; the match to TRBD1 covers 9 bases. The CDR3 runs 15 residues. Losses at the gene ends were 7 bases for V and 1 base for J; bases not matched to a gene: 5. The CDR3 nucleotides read TGTGCCAGCACCTCGACAGGGGGAAGCAATCAGCCCCAGCATTTT. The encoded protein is CASTSTGGSNQPQHF.

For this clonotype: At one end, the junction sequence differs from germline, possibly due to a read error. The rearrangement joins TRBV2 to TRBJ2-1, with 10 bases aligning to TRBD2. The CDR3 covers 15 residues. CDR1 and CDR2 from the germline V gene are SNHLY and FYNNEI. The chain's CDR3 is CASSKLAGIVNGQFF. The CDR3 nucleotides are TGTGCCAGCAGTAAACTAGCGGGGATTGTCAATGGGCAGTTCTTC.

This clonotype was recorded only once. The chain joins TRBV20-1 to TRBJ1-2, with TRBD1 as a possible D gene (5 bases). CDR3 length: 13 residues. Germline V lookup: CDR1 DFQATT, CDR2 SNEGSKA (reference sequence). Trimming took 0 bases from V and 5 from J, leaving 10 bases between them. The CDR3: CSARDQTAYGYTF. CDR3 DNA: TGCAGTGCTAGAGATCAGACAGCTTATGGCTACACCTTC.

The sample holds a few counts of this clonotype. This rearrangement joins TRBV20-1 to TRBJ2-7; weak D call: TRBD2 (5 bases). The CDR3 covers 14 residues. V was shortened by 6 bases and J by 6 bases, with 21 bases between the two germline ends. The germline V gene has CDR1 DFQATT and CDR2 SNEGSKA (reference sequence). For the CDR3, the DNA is TGCAGTGCCTCCCGGGGTCCCGAGCGTCGCGAGCAGTACTTC. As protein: CSASRGPERREQYF.

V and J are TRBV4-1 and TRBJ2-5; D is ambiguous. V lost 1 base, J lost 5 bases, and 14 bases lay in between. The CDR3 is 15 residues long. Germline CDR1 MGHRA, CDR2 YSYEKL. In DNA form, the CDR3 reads TGCGCCAGCAGCCAAGGTTGGCCGCGCATCGAGACCCAGTACTTC. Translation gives CASSQGWPRIETQYF.

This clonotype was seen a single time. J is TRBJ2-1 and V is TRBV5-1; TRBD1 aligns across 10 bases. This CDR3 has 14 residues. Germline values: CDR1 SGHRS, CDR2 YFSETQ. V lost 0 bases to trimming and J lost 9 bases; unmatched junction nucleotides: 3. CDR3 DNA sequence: TGCGCCAGCAGCTTGGCGGGACAGGGGACTGAGCAGTTCTTC. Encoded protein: CASSLAGQGTEQFF.

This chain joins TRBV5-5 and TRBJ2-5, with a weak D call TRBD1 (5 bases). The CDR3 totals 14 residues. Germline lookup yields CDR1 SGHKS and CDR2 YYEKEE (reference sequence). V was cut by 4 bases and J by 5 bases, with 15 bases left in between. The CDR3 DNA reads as TGTGCCAGCAGCGGGGCCCCTTCTGAGGAGACCCAGTACTTC. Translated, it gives CASSGAPSEETQYF. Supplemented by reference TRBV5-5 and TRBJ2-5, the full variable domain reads DAGVTQSPTHLIKTRGQQVTLRCSPISGHKSVSWYQQVLGQGPQFIFQYYEKEERGRGNFPDRFSARQFPNYSSELNVNALLLGDSALYLCASSGAPSEETQYFGPGTRLLVL.

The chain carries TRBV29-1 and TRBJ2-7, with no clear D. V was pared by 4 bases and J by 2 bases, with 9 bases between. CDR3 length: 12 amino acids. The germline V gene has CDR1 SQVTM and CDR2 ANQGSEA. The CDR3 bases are TGCAGCGTTGTGACTCCAACCTACGAGCAGTACTTC. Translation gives CSVVTPTYEQYF.

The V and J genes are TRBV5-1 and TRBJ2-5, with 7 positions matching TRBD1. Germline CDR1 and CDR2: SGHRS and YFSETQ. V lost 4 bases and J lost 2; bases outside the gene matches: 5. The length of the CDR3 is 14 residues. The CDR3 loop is CASSRGQQQETQYF. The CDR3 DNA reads TGCGCCAGCAGCAGGGGACAGCAGCAAGAGACCCAGTACTTC. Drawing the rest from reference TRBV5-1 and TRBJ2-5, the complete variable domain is KAGVTQTPRYLIKTRGQQVTLSCSPISGHRSVSWYQQTPGQGLQFLFEYFSETQRNKGNFPGRFSGRQFSNSRSEMNVSTLELGDSALYLCASSRGQQQETQYFGPGTRLLVL.

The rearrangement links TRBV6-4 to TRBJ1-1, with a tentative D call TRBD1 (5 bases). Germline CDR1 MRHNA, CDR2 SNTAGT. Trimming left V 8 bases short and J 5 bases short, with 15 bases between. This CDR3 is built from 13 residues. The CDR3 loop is CASSTAGTTEAFF. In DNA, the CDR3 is TGTGCCAGCTCAACGGCGGGGACGACTGAAGCTTTCTTT.

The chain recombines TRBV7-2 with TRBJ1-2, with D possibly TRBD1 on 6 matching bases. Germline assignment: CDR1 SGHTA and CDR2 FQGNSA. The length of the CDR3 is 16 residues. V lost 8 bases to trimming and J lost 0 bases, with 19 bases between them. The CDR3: CASLLRSGQTNYGYTF. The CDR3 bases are TGTGCCAGCCTCCTTAGGTCGGGACAAACTAACTATGGCTACACCTTC.

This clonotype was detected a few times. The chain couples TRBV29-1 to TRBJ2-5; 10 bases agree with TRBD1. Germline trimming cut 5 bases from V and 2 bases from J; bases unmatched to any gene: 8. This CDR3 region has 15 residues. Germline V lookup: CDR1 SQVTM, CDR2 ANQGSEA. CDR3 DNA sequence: TGCAGCGTTTCCGGGACAGGGGCTTGGCAAGAGACCCAGTACTTC. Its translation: CSVSGTGAWQETQYF.

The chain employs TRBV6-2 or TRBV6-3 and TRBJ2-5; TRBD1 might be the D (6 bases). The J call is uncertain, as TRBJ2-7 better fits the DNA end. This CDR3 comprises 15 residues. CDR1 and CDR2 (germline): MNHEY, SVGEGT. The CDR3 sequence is CASSYQGYPSYEQYF. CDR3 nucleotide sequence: TGTGCCAGCAGCTACCAGGGGTACCCATCCTACGAGCAGTACTTC.